The 26 T cell receptor beta chains listed next were all sequenced from one sample in a study of TIL therapy for anti-PD-1-resistant metastatic lung cancer (dated by TCRdb to the early 2020s). This sample's time point label indicates: pre-treatment sample, taken before nivolumab and TIL therapy. Using bias-controlled multiplex PCR with the immunoSEQ v3 hsTCRB kit, the TCR beta CDR3 regions were amplified from genomic DNA. This is the immuneACCESS table as TCRdb keeps it, with only in-frame sequences that have V and J called. A part of the clones is gone; compared with another copy, unresolved V genes explain less than half, and the rest is unexplained. Here the sample has just over 20,000 clones; about four fifths occur a single time. The ten largest account for 6% to 8.5% of the sample. Material: blood, obtained at baseline. The source of these receptors is a person aged 25 to 80 with non-small cell lung cancer.

The rearrangement links TRBV19 to TRBJ1-2; tentatively, D is TRBD1 (6 bases). The V gene's germline CDR1 is LNHDA and CDR2 SQIVND (reference sequence). The CDR3 is 15 residues long. V dropped 6 bases and J dropped 0 bases, with 14 bases sitting between them. The CDR3 here is CASRFGGPSNYGYTF. In nucleotides, the CDR3 is TGTGCCAGTAGGTTCGGGGGCCCCTCTAACTATGGCTACACCTTC.

CDR3 sequence (DNA): TGCGCCAGCAGCTTGGCTCGGGAAACAAGTGAGCAGTTCTTC. Protein product: CASSLARETSEQFF. The chain employs TRBV5-1 and TRBJ2-1; TRBD2 is a possible D gene (5 bases). V gave up 0 bases and J gave up 9 bases, with 13 bases separating them. The CDR3 totals 14 residues. Per the germline V gene, CDR1 is SGHRS and CDR2 is YFSETQ.

DNA for the CDR3: TGCGCCAGCCTTCTGGATTTGCGAAATTCACCCCTCCACTTT. Translated, it gives CASLLDLRNSPLHF. This rearrangement joins TRBV10-2 to TRBJ1-6; D remains ambiguous. Germline CDR1 WSHSY, CDR2 SAAADI. This CDR3 spans 14 amino acids. V was cut by 8 bases and J by 7 bases, with 15 bases left in between.

The chain employs TRBV19 and TRBJ2-1; 7 nucleotides match TRBD2. CDR1 is LNHDA, CDR2 SQIVND, per germline (reference sequence). The trim removed 10 bases at V and 3 bases at J, leaving 9 bases unmatched. This CDR3 region has 14 residues. The CDR3 spells CAIGLAGVYNEQFF. The CDR3 DNA reads as TGTGCCATTGGGCTTGCGGGAGTCTACAATGAGCAGTTCTTC.

The V and J genes are TRBV7-9 and TRBJ2-3, with 12 bases that match TRBD2. Germline values: CDR1 SEHNR, CDR2 FQNEAQ (reference sequence). V lost 4 bases, J lost 4 bases, and 12 bases stayed unmatched. This CDR3 region has 18 residues. The CDR3 nucleotides are TGTGCCAGCAGCTCTAAGGGTCTAGCGGGAGGGCCATCAGATACGCAGTATTTT. This encodes CASSSKGLAGGPSDTQYF.

The chain joins TRBV7-9 to TRBJ2-7; 10 bases are a match to TRBD1. This CDR3 has 15 residues. The ends lost 4 bases at V and 0 bases at J; junction bases unmatched: 3. Germline V gene data show CDR1 as SEHNR and CDR2 as FQNEAQ (reference sequence). CDR3 bases: TGTGCCAGCAGCTCGGGACAGGGGACCTCCTACGAGCAGTACTTC. Translating gives CASSSGQGTSYEQYF. The whole variable domain, filled in from reference TRBV7-9 and TRBJ2-7, reads DTGVSQNPRHKITKRGQNVTFRCDPISEHNRLYWYRQTLGQGPEFLTYFQNEAQLEKSRLLSDRFSAERPKGSFSTLEIQRTEQGDSAMYLCASSSGQGTSYEQYFGPGTRLTVT.

By sample fraction, this clone is medium-sized. The CDR3 DNA reads as TGTGCCGGACAGGGAATAGGGGAAAACATTCAGTACTTC. Translating gives CAGQGIGENIQYF. V and J are TRBV2 and TRBJ2-4, with TRBD1 identical over 8 bases. From germline, CDR1 is SNHLY and CDR2 FYNNEI. The junction had 8 bases not matched to a gene; V was cut back by 11 bases and J by 5 bases. The CDR3 spans 13 residues.

V and J are TRBV27 and TRBJ1-4; no firm D call. CDR3 length equals 14 residues. Germline values: CDR1 MNHEY, CDR2 SMNVEV (reference sequence). V dropped 6 bases and J dropped 1 base, with 9 bases sitting between them. CDR3 in DNA: TGTGCCAGCAGCCGGGTGGGAACTAATGAAAAACTGTTTTTT. This codes for CASSRVGTNEKLFF. The full variable domain, its missing parts supplied by reference TRBV27 and TRBJ1-4, is EAQVTQNPRYLITVTGKKLTVTCSQNMNHEYMSWYRQDPGLGLRQIYYSMNVEVTDKGDVPEGYKVSRKEKRNFPLILESPSPNQTSLYFCASSRVGTNEKLFFGSGTQLSVL.

The chain has TRBV7-2 and TRBJ2-1; 11 nucleotides align to TRBD2. Germline V gives CDR1 SGHTA, CDR2 FQGNSA. The V segment lost 4 bases and the J segment 15 bases; nucleotides outside the gene matches: 5. The length of the CDR3 is 12 residues. The CDR3 protein is CASSSGTSGPFF. The CDR3, as DNA: TGTGCCAGCAGCTCCGGGACTAGCGGCCCGTTCTTC.

The chain recombines TRBV6-5 with TRBJ1-5; D may be TRBD1 (5 bases). Trimming took off 6 bases at V and 0 bases at J, with 12 bases between the two ends. Germline-derived CDR1 and CDR2 are MNHEY and SVGAGI. The CDR3 runs to 15 residues. Here the CDR3 reads CASRGGLNSNQPQHF. The CDR3 DNA follows: TGTGCCAGCAGGGGGGGACTGAATAGCAATCAGCCCCAGCATTTT.

CDR3 in amino acids: CASIPPPGFMNTEAFF. CDR3 DNA sequence: TGCGCCAGCATTCCGCCACCGGGGTTCATGAACACTGAAGCTTTCTTT. V gene TRBV23-1 combines with J gene TRBJ1-1; D unresolved. TRBV23-1 is assigned to the ORF class and has an uncertain function. The CDR3 totals 16 residues. With 7 bases removed from V and 0 bases from J, the gap between germline ends came to 18 bases.

This chain joins TRBV6-5 and TRBJ1-2; unclear D gene. The length of the CDR3 is 14 residues. In germline, CDR1 is MNHEY, CDR2 SVGAGI. The ends were cut back, 6 bases at V and 4 bases at J, with 15 bases in the middle. The CDR3 reads CASSPGLYSYGYTF. For the CDR3, the DNA is TGTGCCAGCAGCCCAGGACTGTACTCCTATGGCTACACCTTC.

This clone was counted between two and nine times. The J gene is TRBJ1-6, the V gene TRBV28; D uncertain. The CDR3 length is 14 residues. Germline V gives CDR1 MDHEN, CDR2 SYDVKM. V shed 3 bases and J shed 9 bases, with 12 bases lying between them. CDR3 nucleotide sequence: TGTGCCAGCAGTTTGATCTTAGCAGGTTCACCCCTCCACTTT. Translation gives CASSLILAGSPLHF.

The chain couples TRBV19 to TRBJ2-3, with 9 bases that match TRBD1. This CDR3 comprises 16 residues. Germline V gene sequence: CDR1 LNHDA, CDR2 SQIVND (reference sequence). V lost 4 bases and J lost 3; bases outside the gene matches: 8. The CDR3 region is CASSTSGTGSTDTQYF. The CDR3 DNA follows: TGTGCCAGTAGTACTTCCGGGACAGGGAGTACAGATACGCAGTATTTT.

This chain connects TRBV10-3 to TRBJ2-1; maybe TRBD2 (5 bases). The germline V gene has CDR1 ENHRY and CDR2 SYGVKD. The CDR3 spans 14 residues. The V and J ends lost 0 bases and 4 bases respectively, with 7 bases between them. DNA for the CDR3: TGTGCCATCAGTGAGTCGGAGGAGTACAATGAGCAGTTCTTC. This sequence encodes CAISESEEYNEQFF.

The rearrangement uses TRBV2 and TRBJ1-2; D unresolved. The CDR3 sequence is 13 residues long. CDR1 is SNHLY, CDR2 FYNNEI, per germline. V lost 4 bases and J 3 bases, leaving 9 bases between the germline ends. The CDR3 region has the DNA TGTGCCAGCAGTGGAAACGGTGACTATGGCTACACCTTC. Translated: CASSGNGDYGYTF.

The chain links TRBV6-5 to TRBJ2-3; D is undetermined. This CDR3 region has 12 residues. The germline CDR1 and CDR2 sequences are MNHEY and SVGAGI. Trimming pared 7 bases from V and 3 bases from J, leaving 8 bases between. The CDR3 coding sequence is TGTGCCAGCACAGGTTCGACAGATACGCAGTATTTT. It translates to CASTGSTDTQYF.

V usage is TRBV7-7 and J usage is TRBJ1-5, with 7 bases fitting TRBD1. V gave up 0 bases and J gave up 8 bases; unmatched junction bases: 1. CDR1 SSHAT and CDR2 FNYEAQ come from the germline V gene (reference sequence). This CDR3 has 13 amino acids. This chain's CDR3 is CASSLAQGEPQHF. The CDR3 bases are TGTGCCAGCAGCTTAGCGCAGGGGGAGCCCCAGCATTTT.

The chain joins TRBV5-1 to TRBJ2-6; D unresolved. CDR1 and CDR2 from the germline V gene are SGHRS and YFSETQ. This CDR3 is built from 14 residues. V was cut by 2 bases and J by 2 bases, with 5 bases left in between. The CDR3 here is CASSLVAGANVLTF. CDR3 DNA sequence: TGCGCCAGCAGCTTAGTGGCTGGGGCCAACGTCCTGACTTTC.

The V gene is TRBV11-3, the J gene TRBJ2-7; D perhaps matches TRBD1 (6 bases). V gave up 6 bases and J gave up 5 bases, with 17 bases separating them. Germline V lookup: CDR1 SGHNT, CDR2 YENEEA. This CDR3 contains 14 residues. The CDR3 region is CASSSPTGINEQYF. CDR3 DNA sequence: TGTGCCAGCAGTTCCCCTACAGGGATCAACGAGCAGTACTTC.

This clone was observed a handful of times. The CDR3 loop reads CASSRGVDYNEQFF. The CDR3 DNA reads TGTGCCAGCAGCCGGGGGGTGGACTACAATGAGCAGTTCTTC. The chain combines TRBV5-4 with TRBJ2-1; TRBD2 aligns across 7 bases. CDR3 length: 14 amino acids. Germline trimming cut 4 bases from V and 3 bases from J; bases unmatched to any gene: 4. In germline, CDR1 is SGHNT, CDR2 YYREEE (reference sequence).

The V gene is TRBV4-1, the J gene TRBJ2-3; D perhaps matches TRBD1 (6 bases). V lost 4 bases, J lost 2 bases, and 10 bases lay in between. The CDR3 sequence is 14 residues long. Germline assignment: CDR1 MGHRA and CDR2 YSYEKL. The CDR3 loop is CASSLGQFTDTQYF. As DNA, the CDR3 is TGCGCCAGCAGCCTCGGACAGTTCACAGATACGCAGTATTTT.

V and J are TRBV15 and TRBJ2-5; 8 bases agree with TRBD2. The CDR3 is made up of 15 amino acids. Germline V gene data show CDR1 as LNHNV and CDR2 as YYDKDF (reference sequence). V gave up 1 base and J gave up 5 bases; unmatched junction bases: 6. Written as DNA, the CDR3 is TGTGCCACCAGCAGAGGCGGTAGCGGGGAGGAGACCCAGTACTTC. Translating gives CATSRGGSGEETQYF.

This rearrangement joins TRBV7-9 to TRBJ2-3; 9 bases fit TRBD2. The ends lost 5 bases at V and 6 bases at J; junction bases unmatched: 9. The CDR3 totals 15 residues. CDR1 is SEHNR and CDR2 is FQNEAQ in the germline V gene (reference sequence). The CDR3 reads CASSQDRTSADTQYF. The CDR3 nucleotides are TGTGCCAGCAGCCAAGATAGGACTAGCGCTGATACGCAGTATTTT.

A few counts support this clone. A read error may account for a junction end that differs from germline. The V call is TRBV11-3, the J call TRBJ2-5; maybe TRBD2 (6 bases). Germline values: CDR1 SGHNT, CDR2 YENEEA. This CDR3 comprises 14 residues. The CDR3 DNA follows: TGTGCCAGCAGGTTAGGACCGGGAGCAGAGACCCAGTACTTC. This gives the protein CASRLGPGAETQYF.

The rearrangement joins TRBV4-1 to TRBJ2-3; no clear D gene. Germline CDR1 reads MGHRA; CDR2 reads YSYEKL. This CDR3 has 14 amino acids. The V gene lost 4 bases and the J gene lost 2 bases, with 10 bases spanning the gap. The CDR3 loop reads CASSPQENTDTQYF. The CDR3 bases are TGCGCCAGCAGCCCCCAAGAGAACACAGATACGCAGTATTTT.